A selection of T cell receptor beta chains follows, all from one sample in a study of T cell responses to AZD1222 COVID-19 vaccine. Some clones are missing from TCRdb's copy, which holds only in-frame ones; the method was immunoSEQ multiplex PCR. The table lists about 56,000 clones, approximately 80% of them singletons. Source: peripheral blood, taken 28 days after the second AZD1222 dose. The receptors come from an adult who received the AZD1222 COVID-19 vaccine. Each CDR3 is given with its conserved first and last residue. Fields, in order: J gene, D gene, clone size, CDR3 length, V gene, CDR3 DNA, CDR3 protein. D genes are given only for firm matches. Clone size is shown for a subset of rows, as once, few, many or a class of expanded clone.

>TRBJ1-4|TRBD1|-|14|TRBV6-4
TGTGCCAGCAGTCCGACAGGGGGCGGAGAAAAACTGTTTTTT
CASSPTGGGEKLFF
>TRBJ2-2|-|-|15|TRBV5-4
TGTGCCAGCAGCTTGTCGGTTTCGAACACCGGGGAGCTGTTTTTT
CASSLSVSNTGELFF
>TRBJ1-2|TRBD1|few|14|TRBV19
TGTGCCAGCCGGACAGGGGGACAGAATGACGGCTACACCTTC
CASRTGGQNDGYTF
>TRBJ2-1|-|once|15|TRBV2
TGTGCCAGCAGTGAGGGGGGACAGCTCTACAATGAGCAGTTCTTC
CASSEGGQLYNEQFF
>TRBJ2-2|-|-|14|TRBV7-9
TGTGCCAGCAGCACAGCACCGAACACCGGGGAGCTGTTTTTT
CASSTAPNTGELFF
>TRBJ1-5|TRBD1|-|18|TRBV28
TGTGCCAGCAGTTTATGGGGGGCTACAGGGGAGGGCAATCAGCCCCAGCATTTT
CASSLWGATGEGNQPQHF
>TRBJ1-2|-|-|15|TRBV9
TGTGCCAGCAGCGTAGGGCAGATTGCTAACTATGGCTACACCTTC
CASSVGQIANYGYTF
>TRBJ1-3|-|-|17|TRBV2
TGTGCCAGTCCTGACAGTGAGGGACGGAGCTCTGGAAACACCATATATTTT
CASPDSEGRSSGNTIYF
>TRBJ2-7|-|-|11|TRBV11-2
TGTGCCAGCAGCTTAGCCTACGAGCAGTACTTC
CASSLAYEQYF
>TRBJ2-5|-|-|13|TRBV5-6
TGTGCCAGCAGCTTTGCTGTGGAGGAGACCCAGTACTTC
CASSFAVEETQYF
>TRBJ2-4|-|-|15|TRBV2
TGTGCCAGCAGTGAAGCCGGGGTAGGGGAAAACATTCAGTACTTC
CASSEAGVGENIQYF
>TRBJ2-2|-|-|14|TRBV7-8
TGTGCCAGCAGCTTATCGTGGGGGTCTGGGGAGCTGTTTTTT
CASSLSWGSGELFF
>TRBJ1-2|-|-|11|TRBV28
TGTGCCACCACCCAAAACTATGGCTACACCTTC
CATTQNYGYTF
>TRBJ2-2|-|-|16|TRBV5-4
TGTGCCAGCAGCGGATCCGGGACACCTACGCGGCGAGAGCTGTTTTTT
CASSGSGTPTRRELFF
>TRBJ2-7|-|-|16|TRBV18
TGTGCCAGCTCACCACGACCCGGGGGAGGTTGGGACGAGCAGTACTTC
CASSPRPGGGWDEQYF
>TRBJ1-3|TRBD1|-|16|TRBV5-1
TGCGCCAGCAGCTTGGAACAGGGGGCGCGCGGAAACACCATATATTTT
CASSLEQGARGNTIYF
>TRBJ1-4|-|few|16|TRBV6-5
TGTGCCAGCAGTTACCTTACAGGAGCAACTAATGAAAAACTGTTTTTT
CASSYLTGATNEKLFF
>TRBJ1-1|-|-|12|TRBV7-8
TGTGCCAGCAGCCCCCAGGGAGTACGTACTTTCTTT
CASSPQGVRTFF
>TRBJ2-2|-|-|16|TRBV6-2/TRBV6-3
TGTGCCAGCAGTTTCTCGGCAGGGGCGAACACCGGGGAGCTGTTTTTT
CASSFSAGANTGELFF
>TRBJ2-3|-|-|14|TRBV5-1
TGCGCCAGCAGCCCGGGGGTAGACACAGATACGCAGTATTTT
CASSPGVDTDTQYF
>TRBJ2-5|TRBD2|-|15|TRBV19
TGTGCCAGTAGTACGCCGGGACTAGCGGGTTCGTCCCAGTACTTC
CASSTPGLAGSSQYF
>TRBJ2-1|-|-|16|TRBV28
TGTGCCAGCACCTCAGGCGCTTTAGGGACCTACAATGAGCAGTTCTTC
CASTSGALGTYNEQFF
>TRBJ1-1|-|few|15|TRBV5-5
TGTGCCAGCAGCTTGGCCGCAGGGTGGAACACTGAAGCTTTCTTT
CASSLAAGWNTEAFF
>TRBJ1-2|TRBD1|-|16|TRBV9
TGTGCCAGCAGCGGCTCTAGGGTGAGGGGGCAATATGGCTACACCTTC
CASSGSRVRGQYGYTF
>TRBJ1-1|-|-|13|TRBV3-1/TRBV3-2
TGTGCCAGCAGCCATGACAGCCACACTGAAGCTTTCTTT
CASSHDSHTEAFF
>TRBJ1-5|-|-|13|TRBV15
TGTGCCACCAGCAGCCAGGGCAATCAGCCCCAGCATTTT
CATSSQGNQPQHF
>TRBJ2-1|TRBD2|-|17|TRBV5-6
TGTGCCAGCAGCTTCAGGGTTTTGGCGGGAGGGCCTTATGAGCAGTTCTTC
CASSFRVLAGGPYEQFF
>TRBJ1-1|TRBD1|once|15|TRBV18
TGTGCCAGCTCACCGACAGGGTTGGGAGACACTGAAGCTTTCTTT
CASSPTGLGDTEAFF
>TRBJ2-5|-|-|14|TRBV6-5
TGTGCCAGCAGTTACAAAGGGTTTCAAGAGACCCAGTACTTC
CASSYKGFQETQYF
>TRBJ1-1|-|-|11|TRBV29-1
TGCAGAGGAGGGACGAACACTGAAGCTTTCTTT
CRGGTNTEAFF
>TRBJ1-2|TRBD1|-|15|TRBV6-5
TGTGCCAGCAGTTTCTCCGGGACAGGGGTTTATGGCTACACCTTC
CASSFSGTGVYGYTF
>TRBJ1-1|-|-|16|TRBV18
TGTGCCAGCTCACCCAGGCCAGCAAATTTGAACACTGAAGCTTTCTTT
CASSPRPANLNTEAFF
>TRBJ2-7|-|-|15|TRBV27
TGTGCCAGCAGTTACAGACAGGATAGAAGGTACGAGCAGTACTTC
CASSYRQDRRYEQYF
>TRBJ2-7|TRBD1|once|16|TRBV7-8
TGTGCCAGCAGCCCGACAGGGGGCATCCTTACCTACGAGCAGTACTTC
CASSPTGGILTYEQYF
>TRBJ2-7|-|once|14|TRBV6-5
TGTGCCAGCAGTTCAGGACTTTCCTCCTACGAGCAGTACTTC
CASSSGLSSYEQYF
>TRBJ1-6|-|-|16|TRBV19
TGTGCCAGTAGTATAGACGCGGTTTCTTTGGATTCACCCCTCCACTTT
CASSIDAVSLDSPLHF
>TRBJ2-3|-|-|13|TRBV5-6
TGTGCCAGCAGCTCTATATTTGGGGGTACGCAGTATTTT
CASSSIFGGTQYF
>TRBJ1-1|-|few|13|TRBV7-8
TGTGCCAGCAGCCAACAGGGCAACACTGAAGCTTTCTTT
CASSQQGNTEAFF
>TRBJ1-1|TRBD1|-|14|TRBV20-1
TGCAGTGCTAGTTTCACAGGGGGCTACACTGAAGCTTTCTTT
CSASFTGGYTEAFF
>TRBJ1-4|-|-|14|TRBV19
TGTGCCAGTAGTGGGGGTGCAACTAATGAAAAACTGTTTTTT
CASSGGATNEKLFF
>TRBJ1-5|-|-|13|TRBV18
TGTGCCAGCTCACCGACGGAGCAGAGGGCCCAGCATTTT
CASSPTEQRAQHF
>TRBJ1-2|TRBD1|-|13|TRBV7-9
TGTGCCAGCAGCTTAAGGCCAGGGGGTGGCTACACCTTC
CASSLRPGGGYTF